These 25 T cell receptor beta chains share one sample of origin, sequenced in a study of T cell changes during pregnancy in multiple sclerosis. The assay was immunoSEQ multiplex PCR, and TCRdb's table has in-frame clones only and misses some. The sample lists tens of thousands of clones, roughly 93% occurring once. Material: peripheral blood, obtained in the third trimester of pregnancy. The source of these receptors is a female donor with multiple sclerosis, enrolled in a pregnancy study.

The chain uses TRBV7-6 and TRBJ1-5; D unresolved. The germline V gene encodes CDR1 SGHVS and CDR2 FNYEAQ. V was shortened by 5 bases and J by 9 bases, with 14 bases between the two germline ends. The length of the CDR3 is 13 residues. The CDR3 is CASSADQQRPQHF. Written as DNA, the CDR3 is TGTGCCAGCAGCGCAGATCAACAACGGCCCCAGCATTTT.

The CDR3 bases are TGTGCCAGTAGCCATCAGGGGGGCCTAGCGGGAGCATATGAGCAGTACTTC. Amino acid sequence: CASSHQGGLAGAYEQYF. The rearrangement links TRBV19 to TRBJ2-7; 10 bases align to TRBD2. The J segment lost 7 bases and the V segment lost 6 bases, leaving 18 bases of the junction unmatched. The CDR3 covers 17 residues. Germline CDR1 LNHDA, CDR2 SQIVND (reference sequence).

This chain joins TRBV6-5 and TRBJ1-5; D gene ambiguous. Trimming left V 0 bases short and J 9 bases short, with 9 bases between. Per germline, CDR1 MNHEY and CDR2 SVGAGI. The CDR3 is 13 residues long. In DNA form, the CDR3 reads TGTGCCAGCAGTTACTCGATGGTCGGGCCCCAGCATTTT. Its translation is CASSYSMVGPQHF.

Here the CDR3 reads CASSFGTPEDGELFF. CDR3 sequence (DNA): TGTGCCAGCAGCTTCGGGACACCTGAGGACGGGGAGCTGTTTTTT. The chain employs TRBV7-6 and TRBJ2-2, with a weak D call TRBD1 (6 bases). Germline-derived CDR1 and CDR2 are SGHVS and FNYEAQ. CDR3 length equals 15 residues. The V end lost 3 bases, the J end lost 7 bases, and 15 bases lay between the germline ends. Using reference TRBV7-6 and TRBJ2-2 for the parts outside the CDR3, the full variable domain is GAGVSQSPRYKVTKRGQDVALRCDPISGHVSLYWYRQALGQGPEFLTYFNYEAQQDKSGLPNDRFSAERPEGSISTLTIQRTEQRDSAMYRCASSFGTPEDGELFFGEGSRLTVL.

The chain carries TRBV14 and TRBJ2-3, with a tentative D call TRBD2 (6 bases). Trimming cost V 7 bases and J 0 bases, with 11 bases left between them. This CDR3 has 14 residues. The germline V gene has CDR1 SGHDN and CDR2 FVKESK. The CDR3 DNA follows: TGTGCCAGCACTCCGGGACTTAGCACAGATACGCAGTATTTT. Residues: CASTPGLSTDTQYF.

In its sample, this clone was seen a few times. The chain combines TRBV11-2 with TRBJ1-3; no reliable D call. CDR1 and CDR2 from the germline V gene are SGHAT and FQNNGV. V shed 0 bases and J shed 4 bases, with 16 bases lying between them. The CDR3 has 17 amino acids. The CDR3 is CASSLDSAGLFGNTIYF. In DNA form, the CDR3 reads TGTGCCAGCAGCTTAGATTCCGCCGGTCTATTCGGAAACACCATATATTTT.

The chain recombines TRBV18 with TRBJ1-1, with 7 bases lining up with TRBD1. Losses at the gene ends were 5 bases for V and 6 bases for J; bases not matched to a gene: 0. Germline CDR1 KGHSH, CDR2 LQKENI. The CDR3 length is 11 residues. The CDR3 here is CASSTGAEAFF. The DNA for the CDR3 is TGTGCCAGCTCAACAGGGGCTGAAGCTTTCTTT.

This sequence joins TRBV6-5 and TRBJ1-2; 7 nucleotides agree with TRBD1. Germline V lookup: CDR1 MNHEY, CDR2 SVGAGI. This CDR3 comprises 14 residues. The junction had 8 bases not matched to a gene; V was cut back by 6 bases and J by 4 bases. The CDR3 reads CASSRQGQSYGYTF. In DNA, the CDR3 is TGTGCCAGCAGCCGACAGGGACAGTCCTATGGCTACACCTTC.

The chain carries TRBV28 and TRBJ1-5, with D unclear. Germline V lookup: CDR1 MDHEN, CDR2 SYDVKM. The CDR3 is 17 residues long. With 4 bases removed from V and 2 bases from J, the gap between germline ends came to 18 bases. DNA of the CDR3: TGTGCCAGCAGTTCCCGGGGAGACTGGGTAGGCAATCAGCCCCAGCATTTT. Amino acids: CASSSRGDWVGNQPQHF.

The sample holds one count of this clone. V and J are TRBV25-1 and TRBJ2-2; tentative D call: TRBD2 (7 bases). This CDR3 has 14 amino acids. Looked up from germline, CDR1 is MGHDK and CDR2 is SYGVNS. Deletions cut 3 bases from V and 5 bases from J, with 10 bases between. The CDR3 nucleotides read TGTGCCAGCAGTGAGGGAGGGGGAACCGGGGAGCTGTTTTTT. It yields the protein CASSEGGGTGELFF.

This clone was recorded once. The rearrangement joins TRBV2 to TRBJ2-1; 11 bases fit TRBD2. This CDR3 region has 15 residues. V gave up 8 bases and J gave up 7 bases; unmatched junction bases: 10. In germline, CDR1 is SNHLY, CDR2 FYNNEI. The CDR3 reads CASGGTSGRWNEQFF. CDR3 nucleotide sequence: TGTGCCAGCGGGGGGACTAGCGGACGATGGAATGAGCAGTTCTTC.

The V call is TRBV2, the J call TRBJ2-1, with 7 nucleotides matching TRBD2. V shed 6 bases, J shed 5 bases, and the junction held 10 bases outside the gene matches. The CDR3 spans 15 residues. Germline CDR1 and CDR2: SNHLY and FYNNEI. CDR3 DNA sequence: TGTGCCAGCAGGCGCAGCGGACTAGGCCACAATGAGCAGTTCTTC. Translated, it gives CASRRSGLGHNEQFF. Combining the CDR3 with reference TRBV2 and TRBJ2-1 gives the whole variable domain EPEVTQTPSHQVTQMGQEVILRCVPISNHLYFYWYRQILGQKVEFLVSFYNNEISEKSEIFDDQFSVERPDGSNFTLKIRSTKLEDSAMYFCASRRSGLGHNEQFFGPGTRLTVL.

The chain combines TRBV12-5 with TRBJ2-5; D uncertain. V lost 7 bases and J lost 5, with 5 bases in between. The CDR3 sequence is 10 residues long. CDR1 and CDR2 (germline): LGHNT, FRNRAP. The CDR3, as DNA: TGTGCTAGTGCCGGGGAGACCCAGTACTTC. The encoded protein is CASAGETQYF.

This rearrangement joins TRBV5-1 to TRBJ2-5; 8 nucleotides match TRBD2. Per germline, CDR1 SGHRS and CDR2 YFSETQ. V shed 0 bases and J 2 bases; nucleotides not matched to a gene: 9. The CDR3 runs 17 residues. The CDR3 loop is CASSLGTGGLRQETQYF. In DNA form, the CDR3 reads TGCGCCAGCAGCTTGGGAACGGGAGGGCTCCGGCAAGAGACCCAGTACTTC.

The chain recombines TRBV2 with TRBJ2-3, with TRBD1 identical over 11 bases. From germline, CDR1 is SNHLY and CDR2 FYNNEI. With V trimmed by 6 bases and J by 3 bases, 8 bases remained unmatched. The CDR3 is 16 amino acids. The CDR3 DNA follows: TGTGCCAGCAGGTCCCCGGGGGACAGGGGGACAGATACGCAGTATTTT. It yields the protein CASRSPGDRGTDTQYF.

The chain combines TRBV4-2 with TRBJ2-3, with TRBD2 as a possible D gene (7 bases). Trimming took off 4 bases at V and 1 base at J, with 27 bases between the two ends. Looked up from germline, CDR1 is LGHNA and CDR2 is YNFKEQ. This CDR3 comprises 20 residues. This chain's CDR3 is CASSRRGGAGEVLGTDTQYF. The CDR3 coding sequence is TGTGCCAGCAGCCGGAGGGGGGGGGCGGGAGAGGTATTGGGCACAGATACGCAGTATTTT.

The rearrangement joins TRBV5-1 to TRBJ2-1, with D perhaps TRBD1 (8 bases). Germline-derived CDR1 and CDR2 are SGHRS and YFSETQ. Trimming cost V 3 bases and J 2 bases, with 33 bases left between them. The length of the CDR3 is 22 residues. CDR3 sequence: CASSYKLSTGVDAGVPYNEQFF. The CDR3 coding sequence is TGCGCCAGCAGCTATAAATTGTCGACAGGGGTAGATGCGGGAGTCCCCTACAATGAGCAGTTCTTC.

The rearrangement joins TRBV29-1 to TRBJ2-7; a weak D match, TRBD1 (6 bases). Germline V gene sequence: CDR1 SQVTM, CDR2 ANQGSEA. V lost 8 bases and J lost 2, with 16 bases in between. The CDR3 spans 13 residues. CDR3 bases: TGCAGCACTCGGACAGCCTCGGCCTACGAGCAGTACTTC. It specifies CSTRTASAYEQYF.

This chain uses TRBV19 with TRBJ1-3; 10 bases map to TRBD1. From germline, CDR1 is LNHDA and CDR2 SQIVND (reference sequence). The CDR3 has 17 amino acids. V gave up 5 bases and J gave up 0 bases; unmatched junction bases: 7. This CDR3 is CASSARQGASSGNTIYF. CDR3 DNA sequence: TGTGCCAGTAGTGCCCGACAGGGGGCAAGCTCTGGAAACACCATATATTTT.

The CDR3 DNA follows: TGTGCCAGCAGCCTCCGGACAGGAGACACTGAAGCTTTCTTT. It translates to CASSLRTGDTEAFF. This sequence joins TRBV7-9 and TRBJ1-1; TRBD1 matches at 7 bases. The CDR3 spans 14 residues. The V gene end was trimmed by 5 bases and the J gene end by 3 bases; junction bases not matched to a gene: 6. Germline assignment: CDR1 SEHNR and CDR2 FQNEAQ (reference sequence).

The rearrangement joins TRBV6-1 to TRBJ2-3, with D possibly being TRBD2 (6 bases). This CDR3 has 15 residues. V lost 7 bases, J lost 0 bases, and 14 bases lay in between. Germline CDR1 reads MNHNS; CDR2 reads SASEGT. The CDR3 loop is CASTGLRISTDTQYF. The CDR3 DNA reads as TGTGCCAGCACGGGACTCCGAATTAGCACAGATACGCAGTATTTT.

The CDR3 region has the DNA TGTGCCAGCAGTGTAGGCCGGGACAGGGACTATGGCTACACCTTC. It specifies CASSVGRDRDYGYTF. The chain uses TRBV6-1 and TRBJ1-2; 9 bases fit TRBD1. Germline loops: CDR1 MNHNS, CDR2 SASEGT. CDR3 length equals 15 residues. After removal of 4 bases from V and 3 bases from J, the junction contained 6 bases not matched to a gene.

The chain recombines TRBV30 with TRBJ2-7; D may be TRBD1 (6 bases). Germline V gene data show CDR1 as GTSNPN and CDR2 as SVGIG (reference sequence). Trimming removed 7 bases from V and 5 bases from J, with 18 bases in between. The CDR3 has 13 amino acids. CDR3 residues: CAFTRTVIDEQYF. In nucleotides, the CDR3 is TGTGCCTTTACCCGGACAGTGATAGACGAGCAGTACTTC.

The genes are TRBV15 and TRBJ1-3; D not resolved. In germline, CDR1 is LNHNV, CDR2 YYDKDF (reference sequence). V shed 0 bases and J shed 4 bases, with 13 bases lying between them. The CDR3 contains 16 residues. The CDR3 sequence is CATSREADFFGNTIYF. The CDR3 DNA follows: TGTGCCACCAGCAGAGAGGCAGATTTTTTCGGAAACACCATATATTTT.

This sequence joins TRBV7-6 and TRBJ2-2; no clear D gene. The CDR3 runs to 12 residues. Trimming stripped 7 bases from V and 4 bases from J, with 7 bases between. CDR1 is SGHVS and CDR2 is FNYEAQ in the germline V gene. The CDR3 here is CASTPSTGELFF. CDR3 sequence (DNA): TGTGCCAGCACCCCCTCCACCGGGGAGCTGTTTTTT.